This record covers a single TCR beta chain. The ends lost 4 bases at V and 4 bases at J; junction bases unmatched: 13. Per the germline V gene, CDR1 is SNHLY and CDR2 is FYNNEI. The CDR3 totals 17 residues. Original methodology: Reference gene primer amplification gave nucleated cell count estimates. Here immunoSEQ multiplex PCR was the method, and the copy in TCRdb shows in-frame clones only, minus some. V and J calls plus clone size are reproduced from that table; the DNA served to infer D and trimming. Of around 200,000 clones in the sample, around 80% were seen once. The data stem from a study of blood T cell repertoires in COVID-19. The overall study: The samples span acute and convalescent COVID-19 from the United States, Italy and Spain. PBMCs, B-cell-depleted T cells, or T cells were the source of the cDNA or gDNA that made up the material.

The clonotype originates from a woman of 80 years or more with active or convalescent COVID-19. Sequenced: peripheral blood. V and J are TRBV2 and TRBJ1-2; the match to TRBD1 covers 9 bases. CDR3 nucleotides: TGTGCCAGCAGTGGCACGGGGACAGGGTATCGGGGCTATGGCTACACCTTC. This gives the protein CASSGTGTGYRGYGYTF.